This TCR beta chain was obtained from a study of T cells in Graves' hyperthyroidism and ophthalmopathy (dated by TCRdb to 2018 to 2020). With respect to the entire study: Peripheral blood samples were taken at initial diagnosis, before any treatment was given. TCR V-J signatures able to tell the groups apart were searched for in a discovery cohort of some 97 patients, of whom more than 40 had Graves' ophthalmopathy and some 60 had stable Graves' hyperthyroidism. Prospective prediction of ophthalmopathy was tested in an independent validation cohort of some 20 hyperthyroidism patients and 17 patients who later progressed to ophthalmopathy. For training and testing, the 100 or so patients in the discovery cohort were randomly divided in a 7:3 ratio. In addition, the study compared T-cell repertoires in thyroid tissue and in blood from several Graves' hyperthyroidism patients. After blood sampling, hyperthyroidism patients were treated with methimazole at a starting dose of 30 mg daily, and ophthalmopathy patients were treated with high-dose intravenous methylprednisolone. According to the paper, TCR Vbeta CDR3 sequencing was carried out on over 130 peripheral blood samples, which came from fewer than 50 ophthalmopathy, around 74 hyperthyroidism and around 17 progressor patients. Findings and caveats that apply to the study as a whole: No statistical method was used to fix the sample size in advance, and group allocation was not hidden from the investigators. Most expanded thyroid clonotypes (frequency above 0.001) were also detected in blood, a finding suggesting that blood repertoires may reflect thyroid immune responses. In validation, the model predicted progression to ophthalmopathy with 55% to 71% sensitivity and roughly 75% specificity, a median of about 6 months before onset. In cross-validation, a model built on a 13 V-J signature told ophthalmopathy apart from stable hyperthyroidism with approximately 90% sensitivity and about 81% specificity, and in testing the same model reached 80%/75%.

This clonotype was seen repeatedly, ten times or more. Its antigen is not yet known. No base-level quality is on record; no much larger clone is a single base apart. The TCR beta CDR3 regions were amplified from RNA transcripts. The first round of RT-PCR for the TCR CDR3 was performed with the HTBI primer set and the Qiagen OneStep RT-PCR kit. Libraries were constructed in a second round of multiplex PCR, after which size selection and purification were performed. Libraries were sequenced paired-end with 100 bp reads on an Illumina HiSeq2000. In the authors' own workflow: SOAPnuke was used to process the raw data, removing reads that contained adapters or uncalled bases, had a mean Phred below 15, or lacked an exact match to the constant primer or identifier. High-quality paired reads were merged with COPE v1.2.5, and unique nucleotide sequences were defined as clonotypes. MiTCR v1.1 was used to align the clonotypes against IMGT TRBV, TRBD and TRBJ reference segments. The analysis included only V-J combinations with a frequency above 0.0001, which together covered 99% to 99.2% of the repertoires. The TCS score was defined as F50 (clonal expansion) divided by E x V (chaos), with BLOSUM62-based TCRdist calculated between CDR3 peptides within each V-J. Welch's t-statistics and random forest reduced 500 to 650 V-J features to some 14, which were used in a naive Bayes classifier (R e1071). The public reads were reprocessed in TCRdb via fastp at Q25 and MiXCR, keeping in-frame beta chains. Every CDR3 protein is listed once, alongside the most common genes and DNA of its rows. TCRdb, rather than the study authors, made the V and J calls. The sample table records a few hundred thousand distinct CDR3 sequences; about 14% of these occur just once. The ten top clones hold roughly a fifth of the sample.

CDR1 MNHEY and CDR2 SMNVEV were looked up in the germline V gene (reference sequence). Including cysteine and phenylalanine, the CDR3 has 15 amino acids. The kept DNA is CDR3 alone, 45 bases in frame from the first base. V lost 9 bases and J lost 1 base; the stretch between them is 17 bases long. Ophthalmopathy patients had moderately to severely active disease, with a Clinical Activity Score of 3 or more, a NOSPECS grade of 4 or more, and a disease duration of less than 3 months. Any patient with an uncontrolled infection, another autoimmune disease, pregnancy or lactation was excluded. Diagnoses were based on clinical symptoms, serum thyroxine and TRAb, thyroid ultrasound and orbital computed tomography. PBMCs were separated from under 11 ml of fresh peripheral blood using Ficoll-Paque density gradient centrifugation. Trizol reagent was used to extract total RNA, and RNA quality was then checked on an Agilent 2100 Bioanalyzer.

This sequence uses TRBV27 and TRBJ2-3; the D gene is perhaps TRBD2, on 5 matching bases. This receptor was taken from a woman younger than 45 with Graves' ophthalmopathy. Sequenced input: blood. The CDR3 is CASQGGVGGTDTQYF. The nucleotide sequence reads as follows: TGTGCCAGTCAAGGAGGAGTTGGGGGCACAGATACGCAGTATTTT.